Below, 19 T cell receptor beta chains from the same sample are listed, as sequenced in a study of cytomegalovirus exposure and HLA in healthy donors. PCR was performed using 60 Vbeta and 13 Jbeta primers. Produced via immunoSEQ multiplex PCR; TCRdb's table is partial and in-frame only. Of over 150,000 clones listed, more than 75% are singletons. The sample was PBMCs. Receptor source: a man between 25 and 39 years old in good health and CMV-seropositive.

The rearrangement joins TRBV6-6 to TRBJ2-2; 7 nucleotides align to TRBD1. Germline V gene sequence: CDR1 MNHNY, CDR2 SVGAGI (reference sequence). This CDR3 comprises 13 residues. V shed 9 bases and J 4 bases; nucleotides not matched to a gene: 5. The CDR3: CASRDSGTGELFF. The CDR3 DNA follows: TGTGCCAGTAGGGACAGCGGCACCGGGGAGCTGTTTTTT.

The V gene is TRBV6-5, the J gene TRBJ1-2; D uncertain. CDR1 and CDR2 (germline): MNHEY, SVGAGI. Trimming removed 2 bases at V and 2 bases at J, with 9 bases between. CDR3 length: 14 amino acids. CDR3 protein: CASSYRGANYGYTF. As DNA, the CDR3 is TGTGCCAGCAGTTACCGGGGAGCCAACTATGGCTACACCTTC.

The J gene is TRBJ2-5, the V gene TRBV29-1; 8 bases line up with TRBD1. The CDR3 loop spans 12 amino acids. Per germline, CDR1 SQVTM and CDR2 ANQGSEA. V was clipped by 6 bases and J by 4 bases; unmatched bases: 4. CDR3 sequence (DNA): TGCAGCGTAGCTGGACAGGGAGAGACCCAGTACTTC. It codes for CSVAGQGETQYF.

This chain uses TRBV28 with TRBJ2-1, with TRBD2 matching 10 bases. This CDR3 has 14 amino acids. Germline CDR1 is MDHEN and CDR2 is SYDVKM. J gave up 6 bases and V 10 bases, and 9 bases lay outside the gene matches. CDR3 bases: TGTGCCACCCACCGAGCTAGCGGGAGCAATGAGCAGTTCTTC. This sequence encodes CATHRASGSNEQFF.

The chain combines TRBV30 with TRBJ2-1, with 7 bases that match TRBD1. Germline trimming cut 5 bases from V and 1 base from J; bases unmatched to any gene: 2. CDR3 length: 13 amino acids. CDR1 and CDR2 (germline): GTSNPN, SVGIG (reference sequence). CDR3 in DNA: TGTGCCTGGCGACAGGGTTCCTACAATGAGCAGTTCTTC. This translates into CAWRQGSYNEQFF. Full variable domain (missing parts from reference TRBV30 and TRBJ2-1): SQTIHQWPATLVQPVGSPLSLECTVEGTSNPNLYWYRQAAGRGLQLLFYSVGIGQISSEVPQNLSASRPQDRQFILSSKKLLLSDSGFYLCAWRQGSYNEQFFGPGTRLTVL.

The chain couples TRBV5-4 to TRBJ2-2; 8 bases are a match to TRBD1. The trim removed 4 bases at V and 3 bases at J, leaving 5 bases unmatched. CDR3 length equals 15 residues. Germline lookup yields CDR1 SGHNT and CDR2 YYREEE (reference sequence). The CDR3 sequence: CASSRQGSYTGELFF. For the CDR3, the DNA is TGTGCCAGCAGCCGACAGGGGAGTTACACCGGGGAGCTGTTTTTT.

The V call is TRBV7-9, the J call TRBJ2-1, with 7 bases that match TRBD2. Per germline, CDR1 SEHNR and CDR2 FQNEAQ (reference sequence). This CDR3 spans 17 amino acids. The J segment lost 0 bases and the V segment lost 1 base, leaving 6 bases of the junction unmatched. The CDR3 region is CASSLELGRASYNEQFF. CDR3 nucleotides: TGTGCCAGCAGCTTAGAGCTAGGGAGGGCCTCCTACAATGAGCAGTTCTTC.

The chain has TRBV25-1 and TRBJ2-1; 9 positions agree with TRBD2. This CDR3 is built from 16 residues. After removal of 1 base from V and 7 bases from J, the junction contained 8 bases not matched to a gene. Per the germline V gene, CDR1 is MGHDK and CDR2 is SYGVNS. The CDR3 DNA follows: TGTGCCAGCAGTGAATTGGAGCGGGAGGTGAGAAATGAGCAGTTCTTC. Amino acids: CASSELEREVRNEQFF.

CDR3 region: CASSPLNRGLGETQYF. CDR3 in DNA: TGTGCCAGCAGCCCCCTGAACCGGGGACTTGGGGAGACCCAGTACTTC. The chain has TRBV21-1 and TRBJ2-5; TRBD2, as called in the table, went unchecked against the DNA. TRBV21-1 is a recognized pseudogene. The CDR3 is made up of 16 amino acids.

This rearrangement joins TRBV4-1 to TRBJ2-7, with a tentative D call TRBD1 (8 bases). V lost 2 bases and J 4 bases, leaving 15 bases between the germline ends. Germline V CDR1 and CDR2: MGHRA, YSYEKL. CDR3 size: 15 residues. CDR3 bases: TGCGCCAGCAGCCAACGGACAGGGAGGGAATACGAGCAGTACTTC. Translated, it gives CASSQRTGREYEQYF.

The rearrangement joins TRBV10-1 to TRBJ2-5, with a tentative D call TRBD2 (6 bases). V was clipped by 2 bases and J by 0 bases, with 16 bases between them. Germline V gives CDR1 WNHNN, CDR2 SYGVQD (reference sequence). This CDR3 contains 17 residues. The CDR3 DNA reads as TGCGCCAGCAGTGAGCACCAGGACTACCGGTACCAAGAGACCCAGTACTTC. Amino acids: CASSEHQDYRYQETQYF.

V usage is TRBV11-2 and J usage is TRBJ1-1, with D possibly TRBD1 on 5 matching bases. This CDR3 is built from 12 residues. The V gene lost 5 bases and the J gene lost 8 bases, with 12 bases spanning the gap. Germline values: CDR1 SGHAT, CDR2 FQNNGV. The CDR3 is CASSPRGSEAFF. The CDR3 nucleotides are TGTGCCAGCAGCCCCCGGGGGAGCGAAGCTTTCTTT.

The gene calls are TRBV7-2 and TRBJ1-3; the D gene is possibly TRBD1 (6 bases). Per germline, CDR1 SGHTA and CDR2 FQGNSA. The CDR3 sequence is 15 residues long. V was shortened by 4 bases and J by 4 bases, with 14 bases between the two germline ends. The CDR3 DNA sequence: TGTGCCAGCAGCTCACAGGGAGTGTTGGGAAACACCATATATTTT. This codes for CASSSQGVLGNTIYF.

V and J are TRBV7-3 and TRBJ2-1; D is possibly TRBD2 (6 bases). CDR3 length equals 16 residues. From germline, CDR1 is SGHTA and CDR2 FQGTGA. Trimming pared 3 bases from V and 4 bases from J, leaving 16 bases between. The CDR3 region has the DNA TGTGCCAGCAGCTTTAACGGGGGAGAGGGTTACAATGAGCAGTTCTTC. This gives the protein CASSFNGGEGYNEQFF.

The chain has TRBV4-1 and TRBJ2-7; maybe TRBD1 (5 bases). Deletions cut 1 base from V and 3 bases from J, with 13 bases between. The CDR3 length is 15 residues. Germline CDR1 MGHRA, CDR2 YSYEKL. The CDR3, as DNA: TGCGCCAGCAGCCAAGGAGGATCAGGGCACTACGAGCAGTACTTC. Translating it yields CASSQGGSGHYEQYF.

The V call is TRBV27, the J call TRBJ1-1; D may be TRBD1 (6 bases). V lost 5 bases to trimming and J lost 1 base, with 11 bases between them. CDR1 MNHEY and CDR2 SMNVEV come from the germline V gene (reference sequence). The CDR3 consists of 14 residues. CDR3 in DNA: TGTGCCAGCAGTAAAAACAGGGCGAACACTGAAGCTTTCTTT. This translates into CASSKNRANTEAFF.

This chain joins TRBV5-6 and TRBJ2-7; unclear D gene. This CDR3 is 14 amino acids long. The ends were cut back, 0 bases at V and 0 bases at J, with 7 bases in the middle. Germline CDR1 is SGHDT and CDR2 is YYEEEE. DNA of the CDR3: TGTGCCAGCAGCTTGGAACCGAGCTCCTACGAGCAGTACTTC. Protein: CASSLEPSSYEQYF.

The CDR3 nucleotides are TGTGCCAGCGGTAGCGGGAGTGGCGACGAGCAGTACGTC. It yields the protein CASGSGSGDEQYV. The chain has TRBV11-2 and TRBJ2-7; 9 bases are shared with TRBD2. The CDR3 consists of 13 residues. V lost 8 bases and J lost 5; bases outside the gene matches: 7. CDR1 is SGHAT and CDR2 is FQNNGV in the germline V gene.

The rearrangement uses TRBV28 and TRBJ1-2; the D gene is possibly TRBD1 (5 bases). The V end was cut by 5 bases, the J end by 5 bases, with 6 bases between. CDR1 is MDHEN, CDR2 SYDVKM, per germline. This CDR3 has 11 residues. The CDR3 loop is CASSKGYGYTF. CDR3 bases: TGTGCCAGCAGTAAGGGGTATGGCTACACCTTC.